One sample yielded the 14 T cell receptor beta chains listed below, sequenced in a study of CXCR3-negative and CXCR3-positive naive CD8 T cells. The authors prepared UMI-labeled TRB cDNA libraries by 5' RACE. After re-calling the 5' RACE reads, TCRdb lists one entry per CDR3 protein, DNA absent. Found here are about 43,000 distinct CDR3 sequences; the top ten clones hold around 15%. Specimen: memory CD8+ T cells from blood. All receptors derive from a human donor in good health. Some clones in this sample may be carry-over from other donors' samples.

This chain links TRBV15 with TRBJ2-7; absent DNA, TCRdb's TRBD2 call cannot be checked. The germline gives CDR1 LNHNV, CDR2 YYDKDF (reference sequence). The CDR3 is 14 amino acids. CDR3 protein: CATSGRTSGDEQYF. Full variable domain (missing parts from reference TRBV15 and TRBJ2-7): DAMVIQNPRYQVTQFGKPVTLSCSQTLNHNVMYWYQQKSSQAPKLLFHYYDKDFNNEADTPDNFQSRRPNTSFCFLDIRSPGLGDTAMYLCATSGRTSGDEQYFGPGTRLTVT.

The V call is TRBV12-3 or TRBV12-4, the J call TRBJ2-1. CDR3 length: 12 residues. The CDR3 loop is CASSPDGDEQFF.

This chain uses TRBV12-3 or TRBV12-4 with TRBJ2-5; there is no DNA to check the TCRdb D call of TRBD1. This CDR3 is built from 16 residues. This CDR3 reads CASSLEHGAQGETQYF.

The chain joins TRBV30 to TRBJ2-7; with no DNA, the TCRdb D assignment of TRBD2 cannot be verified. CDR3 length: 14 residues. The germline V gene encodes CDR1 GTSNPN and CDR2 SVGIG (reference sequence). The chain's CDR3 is CAWRGLTSSYEQYF. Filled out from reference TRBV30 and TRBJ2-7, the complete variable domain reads SQTIHQWPATLVQPVGSPLSLECTVEGTSNPNLYWYRQAAGRGLQLLFYSVGIGQISSEVPQNLSASRPQDRQFILSSKKLLLSDSGFYLCAWRGLTSSYEQYFGPGTRLTVT.

The chain's CDR3 is CASLERGNEQFF. The genes are TRBV5-5 and TRBJ2-1; absent DNA, TCRdb's TRBD1 call cannot be checked. Germline V gives CDR1 SGHKS, CDR2 YYEKEE (reference sequence). This CDR3 contains 12 residues.

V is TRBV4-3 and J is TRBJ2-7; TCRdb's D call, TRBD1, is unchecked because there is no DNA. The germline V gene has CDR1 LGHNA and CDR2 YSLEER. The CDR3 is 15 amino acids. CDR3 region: CASSQDRAGIYEQYF.

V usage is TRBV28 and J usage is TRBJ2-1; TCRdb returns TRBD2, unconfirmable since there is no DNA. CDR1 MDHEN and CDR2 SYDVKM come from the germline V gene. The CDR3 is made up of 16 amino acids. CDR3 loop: CASSPMSAHGGNEQFF.

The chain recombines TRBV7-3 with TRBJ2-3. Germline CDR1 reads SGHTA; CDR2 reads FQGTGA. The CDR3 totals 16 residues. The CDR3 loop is CASSLTLRGRTDTQYF.

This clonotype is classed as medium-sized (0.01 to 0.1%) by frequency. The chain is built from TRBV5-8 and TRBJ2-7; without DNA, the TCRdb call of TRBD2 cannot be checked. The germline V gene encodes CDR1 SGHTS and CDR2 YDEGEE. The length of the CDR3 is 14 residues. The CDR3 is CASSFPAGGYEQYF.

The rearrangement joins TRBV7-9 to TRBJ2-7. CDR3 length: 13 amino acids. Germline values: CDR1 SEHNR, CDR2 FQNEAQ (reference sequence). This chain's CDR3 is CASSLVDSYEQYF.

CDR3 loop: CASSPNRDIQYF. The V gene is TRBV7-8, the J gene TRBJ2-4. The CDR3 spans 12 residues. Germline V gene lookup returns CDR1 SGHVS and CDR2 FQNEAQ.

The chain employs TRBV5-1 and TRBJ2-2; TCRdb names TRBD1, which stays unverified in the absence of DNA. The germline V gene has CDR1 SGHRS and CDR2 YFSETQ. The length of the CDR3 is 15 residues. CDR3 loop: CASSLSGNEAGELFF.

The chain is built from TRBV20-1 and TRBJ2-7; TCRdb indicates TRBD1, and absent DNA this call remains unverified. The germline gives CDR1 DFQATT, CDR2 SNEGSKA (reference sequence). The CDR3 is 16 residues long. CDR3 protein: CSAPSPPTGTGNEQYF.

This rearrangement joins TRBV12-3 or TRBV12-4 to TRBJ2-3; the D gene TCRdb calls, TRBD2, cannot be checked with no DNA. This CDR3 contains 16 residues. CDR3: CASSLVTSGFTDTQYF.